This TCR beta chain emerged from a study of control samples from healthy donors and cancer patients. TCRdb's table, derived via immunoSEQ multiplex PCR, lists solely in-frame clones and lacks some. The sample gives 130,000 to 150,000 clones, approximately 86% of which show up once; around 9% is in the top ten. This CDR3 spans 12 amino acids. V lost 6 bases and J 14 bases, leaving 14 bases between the germline ends. This TCR was recovered from a woman in her twenties or thirties in good health. The chain is built from TRBV12-3 or TRBV12-4 and TRBJ1-6; D ambiguous. Material for sequencing was blood. CDR3 sequence (DNA): TGTGCCAGCAGCCGGACCGCTCTCACCCTCCACTTT. Translation gives CASSRTALTLHF.